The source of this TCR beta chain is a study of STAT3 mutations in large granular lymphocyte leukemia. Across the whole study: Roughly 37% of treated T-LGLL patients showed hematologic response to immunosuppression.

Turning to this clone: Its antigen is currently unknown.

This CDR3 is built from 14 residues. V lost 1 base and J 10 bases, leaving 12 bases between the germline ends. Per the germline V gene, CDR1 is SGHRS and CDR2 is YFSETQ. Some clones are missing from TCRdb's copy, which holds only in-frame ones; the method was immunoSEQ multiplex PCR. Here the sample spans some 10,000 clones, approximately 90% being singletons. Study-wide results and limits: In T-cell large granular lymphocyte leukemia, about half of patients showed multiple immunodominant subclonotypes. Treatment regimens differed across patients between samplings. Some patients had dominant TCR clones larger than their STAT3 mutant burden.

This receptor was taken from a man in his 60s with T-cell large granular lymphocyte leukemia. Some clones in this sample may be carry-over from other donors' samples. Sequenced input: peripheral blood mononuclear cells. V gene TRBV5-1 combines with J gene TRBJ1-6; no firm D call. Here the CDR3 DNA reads TGCGCCAGCAGCTTGTCGGGCCAGGACTCACCCCTCCACTTT. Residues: CASSLSGQDSPLHF.